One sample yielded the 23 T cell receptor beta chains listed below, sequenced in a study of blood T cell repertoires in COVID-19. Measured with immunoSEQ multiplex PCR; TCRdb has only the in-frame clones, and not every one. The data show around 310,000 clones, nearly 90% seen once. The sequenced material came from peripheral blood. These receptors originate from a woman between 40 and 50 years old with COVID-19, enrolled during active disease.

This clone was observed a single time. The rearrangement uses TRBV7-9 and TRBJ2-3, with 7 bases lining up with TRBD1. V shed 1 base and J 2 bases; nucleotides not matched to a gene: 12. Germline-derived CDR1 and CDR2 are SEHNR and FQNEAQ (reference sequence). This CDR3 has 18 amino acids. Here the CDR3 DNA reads TGTGCCAGCAGCTTAGGGTTCTTAGGACAGGCATCCACAGATACGCAGTATTTT. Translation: CASSLGFLGQASTDTQYF.

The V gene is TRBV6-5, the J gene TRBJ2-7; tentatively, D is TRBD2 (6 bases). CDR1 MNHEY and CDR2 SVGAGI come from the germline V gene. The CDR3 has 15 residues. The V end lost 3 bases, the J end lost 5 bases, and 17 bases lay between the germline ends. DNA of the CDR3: TGTGCCAGCAGTTATTTCACCTCGGGGGTTCACGAGCAGTACTTC. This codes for CASSYFTSGVHEQYF.

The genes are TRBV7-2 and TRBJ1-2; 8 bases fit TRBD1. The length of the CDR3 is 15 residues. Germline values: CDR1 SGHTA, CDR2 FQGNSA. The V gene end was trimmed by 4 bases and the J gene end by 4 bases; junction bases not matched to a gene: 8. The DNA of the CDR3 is TGTGCCAGCAGCTATTCTACAGGGGGGGGCTATGGCTACACCTTC. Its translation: CASSYSTGGGYGYTF.

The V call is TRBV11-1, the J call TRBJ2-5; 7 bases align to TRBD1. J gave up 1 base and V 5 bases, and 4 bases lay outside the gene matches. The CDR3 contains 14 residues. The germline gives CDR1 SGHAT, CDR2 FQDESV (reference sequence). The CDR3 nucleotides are TGTGCCAGCAGCACGACAGGGTTCCAAGAGACCCAGTACTTC. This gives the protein CASSTTGFQETQYF.

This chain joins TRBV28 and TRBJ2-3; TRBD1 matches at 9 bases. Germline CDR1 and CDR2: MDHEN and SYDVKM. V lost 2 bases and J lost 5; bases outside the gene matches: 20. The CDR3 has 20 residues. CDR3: CASSLRVITTGTGRKDTQYF. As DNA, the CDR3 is TGTGCCAGCAGTTTAAGGGTGATTACTACCGGGACAGGGCGAAAAGATACGCAGTATTTT.

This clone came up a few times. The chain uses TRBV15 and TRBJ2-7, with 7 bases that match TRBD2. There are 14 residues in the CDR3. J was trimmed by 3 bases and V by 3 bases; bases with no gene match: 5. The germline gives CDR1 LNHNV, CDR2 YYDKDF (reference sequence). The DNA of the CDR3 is TGTGCCACCAGCAGCAAAACGGGGGGCTACGAGCAGTACTTC. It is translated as CATSSKTGGYEQYF.

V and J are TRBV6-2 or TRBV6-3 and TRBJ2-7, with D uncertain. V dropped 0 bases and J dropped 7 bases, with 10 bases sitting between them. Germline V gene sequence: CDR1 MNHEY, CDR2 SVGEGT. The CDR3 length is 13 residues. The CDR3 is CASSYSISGEQYF. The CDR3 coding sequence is TGTGCCAGCAGTTACTCGATCTCGGGTGAGCAGTACTTC.

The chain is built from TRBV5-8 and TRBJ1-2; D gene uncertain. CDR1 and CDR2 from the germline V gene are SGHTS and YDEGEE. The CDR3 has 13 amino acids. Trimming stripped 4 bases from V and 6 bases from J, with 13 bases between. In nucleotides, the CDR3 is TGTGCCAGCAGCAATGAGTTGGTTAATGGCTACACCTTC. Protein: CASSNELVNGYTF. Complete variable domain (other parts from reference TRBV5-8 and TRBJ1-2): EAGVTQSPTHLIKTRGQQATLRCSPISGHTSVYWYQQALGLGLQFLLWYDEGEERNRGNFPPRFSGRQFPNYSSELNVNALELEDSALYLCASSNELVNGYTFGSGTRLTVV.

This CDR3 is CASSFSGTTDSNTEAFF. In DNA, the CDR3 is TGTGCCAGCAGCTTCAGTGGGACAACTGATTCGAACACTGAAGCTTTCTTT. This chain links TRBV7-9 with TRBJ1-1; D may be TRBD1 (6 bases). CDR1 SEHNR and CDR2 FQNEAQ come from the germline V gene (reference sequence). The CDR3 contains 17 residues. V lost 3 bases and J 1 base, leaving 18 bases between the germline ends.

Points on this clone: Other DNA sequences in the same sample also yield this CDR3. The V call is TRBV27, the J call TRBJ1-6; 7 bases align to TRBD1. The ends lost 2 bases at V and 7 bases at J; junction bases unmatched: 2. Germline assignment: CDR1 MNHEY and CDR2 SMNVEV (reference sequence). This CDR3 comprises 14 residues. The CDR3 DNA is TGTGCCAGCAGTTTAAACAGGGGAAATTCACCCCTCCACTTT. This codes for CASSLNRGNSPLHF.

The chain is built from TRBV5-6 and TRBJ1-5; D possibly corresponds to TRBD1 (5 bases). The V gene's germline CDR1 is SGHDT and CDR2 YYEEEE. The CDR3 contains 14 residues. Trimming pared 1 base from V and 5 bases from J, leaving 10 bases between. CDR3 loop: CASSLSQGYQPQHF. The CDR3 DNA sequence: TGTGCCAGCAGCTTGTCCCAGGGCTATCAGCCCCAGCATTTT. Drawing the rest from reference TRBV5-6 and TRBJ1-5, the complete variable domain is DAGVTQSPTHLIKTRGQQVTLRCSPKSGHDTVSWYQQALGQGPQFIFQYYEEEERQRGNFPDRFSGHQFPNYSSELNVNALLLGDSALYLCASSLSQGYQPQHFGDGTRLSIL.

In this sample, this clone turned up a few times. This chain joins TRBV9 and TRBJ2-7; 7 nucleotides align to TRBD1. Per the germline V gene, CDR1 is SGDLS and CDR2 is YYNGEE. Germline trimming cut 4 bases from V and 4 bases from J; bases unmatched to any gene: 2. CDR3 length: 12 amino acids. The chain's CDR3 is CASSMTGYEQYF. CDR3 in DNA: TGTGCCAGCAGCATGACAGGGTACGAGCAGTACTTC.

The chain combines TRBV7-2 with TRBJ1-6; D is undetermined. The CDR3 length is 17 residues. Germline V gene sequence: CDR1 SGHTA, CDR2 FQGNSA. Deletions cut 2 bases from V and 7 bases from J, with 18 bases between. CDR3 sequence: CASSLYAAGAKNSPLHF. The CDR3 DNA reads TGTGCCAGCAGCTTATATGCGGCCGGTGCTAAAAATTCACCCCTCCACTTT.

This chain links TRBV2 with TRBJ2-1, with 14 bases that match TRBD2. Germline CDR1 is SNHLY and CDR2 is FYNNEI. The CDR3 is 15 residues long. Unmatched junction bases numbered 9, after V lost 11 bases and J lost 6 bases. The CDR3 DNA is TGTGCCGCGCGAAGGGGACTAGCGGGGGTCAATGAGCAGTTCTTC. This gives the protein CAARRGLAGVNEQFF.

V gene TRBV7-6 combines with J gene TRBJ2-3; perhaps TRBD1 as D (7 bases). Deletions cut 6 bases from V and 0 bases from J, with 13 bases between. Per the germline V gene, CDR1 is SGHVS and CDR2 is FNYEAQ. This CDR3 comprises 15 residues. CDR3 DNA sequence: TGTGCCAGCAGGCGGAGGGACAGTAGCACAGATACGCAGTATTTT. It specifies CASRRRDSSTDTQYF. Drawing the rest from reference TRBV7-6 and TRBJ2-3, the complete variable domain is GAGVSQSPRYKVTKRGQDVALRCDPISGHVSLYWYRQALGQGPEFLTYFNYEAQQDKSGLPNDRFSAERPEGSISTLTIQRTEQRDSAMYRCASRRRDSSTDTQYFGPGTRLTVL.

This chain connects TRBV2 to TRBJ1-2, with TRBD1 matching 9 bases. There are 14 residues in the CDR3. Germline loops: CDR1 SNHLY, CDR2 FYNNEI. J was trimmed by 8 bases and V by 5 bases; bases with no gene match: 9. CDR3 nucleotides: TGTGCCAGCAGTCCGGGACAGGGATTTTCGGGCTACACCTTC. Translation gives CASSPGQGFSGYTF.

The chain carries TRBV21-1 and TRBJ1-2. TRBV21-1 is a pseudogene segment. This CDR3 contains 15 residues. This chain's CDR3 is CASSNHGLGGYGYTF. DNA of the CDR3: TGTGCCAGCAGCAACCACGGTCTGGGGGGGTATGGCTACACCTTC.

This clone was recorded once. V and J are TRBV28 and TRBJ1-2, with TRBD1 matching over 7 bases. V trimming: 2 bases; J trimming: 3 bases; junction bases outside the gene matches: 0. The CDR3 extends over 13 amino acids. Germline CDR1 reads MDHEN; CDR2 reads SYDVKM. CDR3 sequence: CASSLDRDYGYTF. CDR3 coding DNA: TGTGCCAGCAGTTTAGACAGGGACTATGGCTACACCTTC.

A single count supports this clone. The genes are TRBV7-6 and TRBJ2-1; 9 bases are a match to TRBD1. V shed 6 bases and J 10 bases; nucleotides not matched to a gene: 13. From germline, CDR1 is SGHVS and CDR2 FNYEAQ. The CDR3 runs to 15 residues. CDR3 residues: CASRLSGDRAVEQFF. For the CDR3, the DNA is TGTGCCAGCAGATTATCGGGGGACAGGGCGGTGGAGCAGTTCTTC.

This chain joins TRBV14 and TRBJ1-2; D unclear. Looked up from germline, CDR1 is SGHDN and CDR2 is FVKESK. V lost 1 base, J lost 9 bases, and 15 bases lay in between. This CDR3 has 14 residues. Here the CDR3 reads CASSQVELPGRYTF. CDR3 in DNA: TGTGCCAGCAGCCAAGTGGAACTTCCAGGTCGCTACACCTTC. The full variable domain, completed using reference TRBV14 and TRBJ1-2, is EAGVTQFPSHSVIEKGQTVTLRCDPISGHDNLYWYRRVMGKEIKFLLHFVKESKQDESGMPNNRFLAERTGGTYSTLKVQPAELEDSGVYFCASSQVELPGRYTFGSGTRLTVV.

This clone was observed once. CDR3 loop: CATSRGGRGGYSNQPQHF. DNA of the CDR3: TGTGCCACCAGCAGAGGAGGCAGGGGCGGTTATAGCAATCAGCCCCAGCATTTT. The chain combines TRBV15 with TRBJ1-5; a possible D gene is TRBD1 (6 bases). Germline V gene sequence: CDR1 LNHNV, CDR2 YYDKDF (reference sequence). Trimming removed 1 base from V and 0 bases from J, with 16 bases in between. CDR3 length equals 18 residues.

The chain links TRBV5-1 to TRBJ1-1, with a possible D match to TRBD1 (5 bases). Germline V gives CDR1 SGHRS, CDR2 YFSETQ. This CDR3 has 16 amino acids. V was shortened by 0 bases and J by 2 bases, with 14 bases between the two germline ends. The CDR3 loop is CASSLGIRQRNTEAFF. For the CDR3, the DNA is TGCGCCAGCAGCTTGGGGATTCGACAGAGAAACACTGAAGCTTTCTTT.

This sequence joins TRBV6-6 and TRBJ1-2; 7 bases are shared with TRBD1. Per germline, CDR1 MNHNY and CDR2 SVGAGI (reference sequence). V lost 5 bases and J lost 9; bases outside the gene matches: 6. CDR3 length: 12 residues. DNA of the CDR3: TGTGCCAGCAGTATTGACAGGGTGAGCTACACCTTC. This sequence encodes CASSIDRVSYTF.